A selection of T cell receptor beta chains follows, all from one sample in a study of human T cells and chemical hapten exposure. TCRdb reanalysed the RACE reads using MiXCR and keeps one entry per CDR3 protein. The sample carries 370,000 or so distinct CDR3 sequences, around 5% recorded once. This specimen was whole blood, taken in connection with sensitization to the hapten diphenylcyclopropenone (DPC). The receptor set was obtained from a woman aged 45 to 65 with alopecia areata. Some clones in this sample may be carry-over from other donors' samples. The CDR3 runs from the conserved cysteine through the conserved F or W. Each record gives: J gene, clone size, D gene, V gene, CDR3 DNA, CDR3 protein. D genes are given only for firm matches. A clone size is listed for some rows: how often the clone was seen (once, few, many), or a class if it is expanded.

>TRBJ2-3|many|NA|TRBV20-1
TGCAGTGCTAGTGGGCCAGATACGCAGTATTTT
CSASGPDTQYF
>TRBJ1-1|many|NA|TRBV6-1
TGTGCCAGCAGTGAAACCCGGGACGGAAGAGGGGGAAGGTCTGAAGCTTTCTTT
CASSETRDGRGGRSEAFF
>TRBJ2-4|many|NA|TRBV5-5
TGTGCCAGCAGCTTGGGGGCTGGGGATGGGGCCAAAAACATTCAGTACTTC
CASSLGAGDGAKNIQYF
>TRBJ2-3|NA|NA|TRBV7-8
TGTGCCAGCAGCTTACCGCCAGATACGCAGTATTTT
CASSLPPDTQYF
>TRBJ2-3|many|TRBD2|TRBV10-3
TGTGCCATCAGTGAGGGTAGCGGGAGGGCCGGAGATACGCAGTATTTT
CAISEGSGRAGDTQYF
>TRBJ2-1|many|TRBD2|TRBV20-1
TGCAGCGGACTAGCGGGACTGGGCAATGAGCAGTTCTTC
CSGLAGLGNEQFF
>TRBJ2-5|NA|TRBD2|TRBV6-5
TGTGCCAGCAGTTCCCTCCTAGCGGGAGCTTTAGAGACCCAGTACTTC
CASSSLLAGALETQYF
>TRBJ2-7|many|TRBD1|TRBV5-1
TGCGCCAGCAGTTGGGACAGAGCCTACGAGCAGTACTTC
CASSWDRAYEQYF
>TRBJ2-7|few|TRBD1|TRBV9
TGTGCCAGCAGCGGTTCCGACAGGGTCAACGAGCAGTACTTC
CASSGSDRVNEQYF
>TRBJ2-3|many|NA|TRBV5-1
TGCGCCAGCAGCTTGGGTGACAGAGATACGCAGTATTTT
CASSLGDRDTQYF
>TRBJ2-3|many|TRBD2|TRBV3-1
TGTGCCAGCAGCCCCCAGGAACTAGCGGGGGCCGGGGATACGCAGTATTTT
CASSPQELAGAGDTQYF
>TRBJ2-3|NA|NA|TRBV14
TGTGCCAGCAGCCCAGGCCTCAGGGACCTCACAGATACGCAGTATTTT
CASSPGLRDLTDTQYF
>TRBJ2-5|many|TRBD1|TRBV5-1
TGCGCCAGCTCCGGGACAGGGGCGATTGAGACCCAGTACTTC
CASSGTGAIETQYF
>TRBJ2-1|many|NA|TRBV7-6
TGTGCCAGCAGCTTCGGCAGCAGCTCCTACAATGAGCAGTTCTTC
CASSFGSSSYNEQFF
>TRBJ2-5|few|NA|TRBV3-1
TGTGCCAGCAGCCAAGGACGGGACAAGCAGTACTTC
CASSQGRDKQYF
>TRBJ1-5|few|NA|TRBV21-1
TGTGCCACCCGTCCGGGGAGCGTTCTCCGAAGCAATCAGCCCCAGCATTTT
CATRPGSVLRSNQPQHF
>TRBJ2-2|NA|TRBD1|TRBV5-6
TGTGCCAGCGCCCCGACAGGGTCGGCCGGGGAGCTGTTTTTT
CASAPTGSAGELFF
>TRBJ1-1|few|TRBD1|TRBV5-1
TGCGCCAGCAGCGTTACCTTGGGACAGCCCCCCGCGGCAGCTTTCTTT
CASSVTLGQPPAAAFF
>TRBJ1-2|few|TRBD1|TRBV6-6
TGTGCCAGCAGTTACTCACAGGGGACAGGAGTAATGGGTGGCTACACCTTC
CASSYSQGTGVMGGYTF
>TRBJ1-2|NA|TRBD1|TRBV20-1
TGCAGTGCTAGAGATCTCGGGACAGGCGACAACTATGGCTACACCTTC
CSARDLGTGDNYGYTF
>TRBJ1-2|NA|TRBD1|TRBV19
TGTGCCAGTAGTCCCGGGACAGGGAAACACACTAACTATGGCTACACCTTC
CASSPGTGKHTNYGYTF
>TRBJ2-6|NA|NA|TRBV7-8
TGTGCCAGCACCCCGGACGGGGGCGCCCCGAGTGGGGCCAACGTCCTGACTTTC
CASTPDGGAPSGANVLTF
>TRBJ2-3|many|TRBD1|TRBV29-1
TGCAGCGCCGAACCGGGACAGTTCACAGATACGCAGTATTTT
CSAEPGQFTDTQYF
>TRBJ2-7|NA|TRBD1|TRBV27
TGTGCCAGCAGTTTAAGGGACAGGGCAAGGTACGAGCAGTACTTC
CASSLRDRARYEQYF
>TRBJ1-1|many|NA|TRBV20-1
TGCAGTGCTCCCGGACCCACTGAAGCTTTCTTT
CSAPGPTEAFF
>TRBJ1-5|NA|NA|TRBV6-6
TGTGCCAGCATCCTCCGACGGGACCGCAATCAGCCCCAGCATTTT
CASILRRDRNQPQHF
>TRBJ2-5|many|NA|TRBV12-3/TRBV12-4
TGTGCCAGCAGTTTAAGCGGAGAGTACCAAGAGACCCAGTACTTC
CASSLSGEYQETQYF
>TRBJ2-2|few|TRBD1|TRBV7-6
TGTGCCAGCAGCTTAGCCAATAAGGGACAGAACCCTAACACCGGGGAGCTGTTTTTT
CASSLANKGQNPNTGELFF
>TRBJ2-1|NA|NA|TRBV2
TGTGCCAGCAGTGAAGATCGGAGCTCCTACAATGAGCAGTTCTTC
CASSEDRSSYNEQFF